This TCR beta chain came from a study of blood T cell repertoires in COVID-19 (TCRdb year 2020). Broadly, across the study: Samples from collaborators originated in the United States, Italy and Spain and spanned both the acute and convalescent phases of COVID-19. The material from the prospective study consisted of cDNA or gDNA derived from T cells, B-cell-depleted T cells, or PBMCs. Subjects who had been exposed to COVID-19, were actively infected with it, or had recovered from it provided the deeply sampled blood TCRbeta repertoires that made up the dataset. The repertoires were released in a freely available public database meant as a resource for research on the immune response to SARS-CoV-2. The samples were drawn from the first 160 participants of the ongoing ImmuneRACE study and from 1,254 subjects provided by 6 global collaborators. Sample metadata almost always included a de-identified subject ID, COVID-19 status, age in years and sex. HLA class I and class II types, where available, came from metadata supplied by the sample provider rather than from assay-based typing.

TCRbeta CDR3 regions were amplified from genomic DNA by means of the immunoSEQ Assay, a bias-controlled multiplex PCR. The study's own analysis went as follows. The number of nucleated cells in each sample was estimated from the amplification of reference gene primers within the assay. To quantify the absolute abundance of each unique TCRbeta CDR3 rearrangement, sequence reads were collapsed and filtered. For each sample, productive Simpson clonality was calculated as the square root of Simpson's diversity index across productive rearrangements. Entries here come from immuneACCESS through TCRdb and include only in-frame sequences with V and J called. Some clones fail to appear in such tables; in the studies checked, an unresolved V gene covers under half of the shortfall, and the cause of the remainder is unknown. V and J calls and clone size are those listed in that table; D and trimming were worked out from the DNA. In all, the sample holds 100,000 to 150,000 clones, and about nine tenths of those were seen once. Over 3.5% of the sample belongs to the ten largest clones.

Reading from cysteine to phenylalanine, the CDR3 counts 17 amino acids. The sequence is cut down to CDR3 DNA, 51 bases in frame from base 1. The germline V gene (reference sequence) yields SGHNT for CDR1 and YYREEE for CDR2. Trimming removed 4 bases from V and 3 bases from J; the gene matches leave 12 bases unexplained. Each collaborating institution followed its own protocols to collect whole blood in K2EDTA tubes. Collaborator samples were shipped for TCRbeta analysis as frozen whole blood, isolated PBMCs, or DNA extracted from either sample type. This clone was seen a few times. What this receptor recognizes is not known. Per-base quality was not reported, and no clone a single base away is much larger than it. Study-wide findings and limitations: The amount of clinical and demographic metadata varied by source and participant and was provided uncurated.

This clonotype was obtained from a man aged 45-60 years with active COVID-19. Sequencing was performed on peripheral blood. This chain is built from TRBV5-4 and TRBJ2-2, with 7 middle bases fitting TRBD2. At the DNA level, the sequence is TGTGCCAGCAGCGGGCTCGACGTAGCGGGCTACACCGGGGAGCTGTTTTTT. This gives the protein CASSGLDVAGYTGELFF.